A single sample gave rise to the 10 T cell receptor beta chains below, sequenced in a study of blood T cell repertoires in COVID-19. The table came from immunoSEQ multiplex PCR; TCRdb's copy has only in-frame clones and leaves some out. The table has 450,000 or so clones, about 87% seen once. Source material: peripheral blood. These receptors all stem from a man aged 18 to 30 with COVID-19, enrolled during active disease.

This clone was seen more than once but under ten times. This chain links TRBV11-2 with TRBJ2-5; maybe TRBD1 (5 bases). The CDR3 is 14 amino acids. V lost 5 bases, J lost 4 bases, and 14 bases lay in between. Germline V gives CDR1 SGHAT, CDR2 FQNNGV. The CDR3 DNA reads as TGTGCCAGCAGCACTACAGGAACTCCAGAGACCCAGTACTTC. This codes for CASSTTGTPETQYF. The full variable domain, with the rest looked up from reference TRBV11-2 and TRBJ2-5, is EAGVAQSPRYKIIEKRQSVAFWCNPISGHATLYWYQQILGQGPKLLIQFQNNGVVDDSQLPKDRFSAERLKGVDSTLKIQPAKLEDSAVYLCASSTTGTPETQYFGPGTRLLVL.

The chain has TRBV7-8 and TRBJ2-1; 8 bases match TRBD2. With 5 bases clipped from V and 8 bases from J, the junction kept 5 bases outside the gene matches. Germline values: CDR1 SGHVS, CDR2 FQNEAQ. This CDR3 spans 13 amino acids. The CDR3 bases are TGTGCCAGCAGCATTGGGACTAGTGATGAGCAGTTCTTC. It translates to CASSIGTSDEQFF.

V usage is TRBV4-1 and J usage is TRBJ1-6; D may be TRBD1 (5 bases). Deletions cut 4 bases from V and 7 bases from J, with 14 bases between. CDR3 size: 15 residues. Per germline, CDR1 MGHRA and CDR2 YSYEKL. The CDR3 coding sequence is TGCGCCAGCAGCCTTGCCGACAGTCACAATTCACCCCTCCACTTT. Its translation: CASSLADSHNSPLHF.

This chain connects TRBV2 to TRBJ1-1, with a tentative D call TRBD1 (5 bases). The V gene's germline CDR1 is SNHLY and CDR2 FYNNEI. V gave up 4 bases and J gave up 1 base, with 10 bases separating them. This CDR3 spans 14 amino acids. As DNA, the CDR3 is TGTGCCAGCAGTGCGAAGCAGGGGAACACTGAAGCTTTCTTT. Amino acid sequence: CASSAKQGNTEAFF.

V gene TRBV2 combines with J gene TRBJ2-3; D is undetermined. The CDR3 sequence is 15 residues long. Between the trimmed V and J ends, which lost 9 bases and 0 bases, there was a span of 16 bases. CDR1 and CDR2 (germline): SNHLY, FYNNEI. The CDR3 sequence is CARSWAGSSTDTQYF. The CDR3 nucleotides are TGTGCCAGATCTTGGGCAGGTTCTAGCACAGATACGCAGTATTTT. Combining the CDR3 with reference TRBV2 and TRBJ2-3 gives the whole variable domain EPEVTQTPSHQVTQMGQEVILRCVPISNHLYFYWYRQILGQKVEFLVSFYNNEISEKSEIFDDQFSVERPDGSNFTLKIRSTKLEDSAMYFCARSWAGSSTDTQYFGPGTRLTVL.

The chain employs TRBV5-1 and TRBJ2-6; 7 nucleotides agree with TRBD1. Germline lookup yields CDR1 SGHRS and CDR2 YFSETQ. The CDR3 has 18 amino acids. Trimming took 4 bases from V and 0 from J; bases not matched to a gene: 10. Here the CDR3 reads CASSIGQAYDSGANVLTF. The CDR3 nucleotides read TGCGCCAGCAGCATAGGACAGGCCTACGACTCTGGGGCCAACGTCCTGACTTTC. The entire variable domain, with the rest obtained from reference TRBV5-1 and TRBJ2-6, is as follows: KAGVTQTPRYLIKTRGQQVTLSCSPISGHRSVSWYQQTPGQGLQFLFEYFSETQRNKGNFPGRFSGRQFSNSRSEMNVSTLELGDSALYLCASSIGQAYDSGANVLTFGAGSRLTVL.

The CDR3 region is CASSYSFQASYGYTF. The CDR3 bases are TGTGCCAGCAGTTACTCGTTCCAGGCCAGCTATGGCTACACCTTC. The chain couples TRBV6-5 to TRBJ1-2, with unresolved D. CDR1 and CDR2 from the germline V gene are MNHEY and SVGAGI. The germline V and J ends were trimmed by 0 bases and 4 bases, with 12 bases remaining between them. The CDR3 has 15 residues.

This clone was seen once. CDR3 bases: TGTGCCAGCATCCGACAGGGGGGGACTGAAGCTTTCTTT. Protein: CASIRQGGTEAFF. The J gene is TRBJ1-1, the V gene TRBV6-5, with 9 bases fitting TRBD1. Germline V gene data show CDR1 as MNHEY and CDR2 as SVGAGI. The V and J ends lost 7 bases and 5 bases, in that order; junction bases with no gene match: 5. This CDR3 has 13 residues.

This chain uses TRBV18 with TRBJ1-2; 7 nucleotides align to TRBD1. The CDR3 is 15 amino acids. J gave up 2 bases and V 0 bases, and 3 bases lay outside the gene matches. Germline values: CDR1 KGHSH, CDR2 LQKENI. CDR3 sequence: CASSPPETGNYGYTF. The CDR3 DNA is TGTGCCAGCTCACCACCGGAGACAGGGAACTATGGCTACACCTTC. Full variable domain (remainder filled in from reference TRBV18 and TRBJ1-2): NAGVMQNPRHLVRRRGQEARLRCSPMKGHSHVYWYRQLPEEGLKFMVYLQKENIIDESGMPKERFSAEFPKEGPSILRIQQVVRGDSAAYFCASSPPETGNYGYTFGSGTRLTVV.

This chain joins TRBV10-3 and TRBJ2-3; no definite D call. There are 13 residues in the CDR3. Trimming stripped 10 bases from V and 3 bases from J, with 14 bases between. Germline lookup yields CDR1 ENHRY and CDR2 SYGVKD. In DNA, the CDR3 is TGTGCCACCGAGGCGTCGGAGACAGATACGCAGTATTTT. It translates to CATEASETDTQYF.